This T cell receptor (beta chain) was sequenced during a study of cytomegalovirus exposure and HLA in healthy donors. General study points: Indistinguishability led to the exclusion of some V segments, TRBV6-2 and TRBV6-3 included.

Turning to this clone: Its target is unknown.

V lost 5 bases and J lost 8, with 18 bases in between. The CDR3 spans 14 residues. In germline, CDR1 is SGHVS, CDR2 FQNEAQ. PCR was performed using 60 Vbeta and 13 Jbeta primers. The method was immunoSEQ multiplex PCR; TCRdb's version includes in-frame clones alone and lacks a portion of them. Of 150,000 to 200,000 clones listed, roughly four fifths are singletons. The receptor's source is a man between 18 and 29 years old in good health and CMV-seronegative. Sequenced: PBMCs. The chain couples TRBV7-8 to TRBJ1-2; TRBD1 is a possible D gene (5 bases). The CDR3 region has the DNA TGTGCCAGCAGCACCGGGACTCATACTGGGGGCTACACCTTC. This translates into CASSTGTHTGGYTF. Drawing the rest from reference TRBV7-8 and TRBJ1-2, the complete variable domain is GAGVSQSPRYKVAKRGQDVALRCDPISGHVSLFWYQQALGQGPEFLTYFQNEAQLDKSGLPSDRFFAERPEGSVSTLKIQRTQQEDSAVYLCASSTGTHTGGYTFGSGTRLTVV.